A selection of T cell receptor beta chains follows, all from one sample in a study of technical replicates of blood from a few donors. The protocol was immunoSEQ multiplex PCR, while the TCRdb copy is restricted to in-frame clones and leaves out a portion. The sample contains about 83,000 clones, 94% of which appear only once. The sequencing sample was made of T cells isolated from PBMCs. These receptors originate from a human donor in good health. CDR3s include the opening cysteine and the closing phenylalanine or tryptophan. The D gene is left open where the match is weak. Rows may omit the clone size; those that give it use once, few, many or a size class.

j_call	d_call	v_call	clone_size	cdr3_nt	cdr3_aa
TRBJ2-3	TRBD2	TRBV27	-	TGTGCCAGCAGCCCACGGAATAGCGGGGGAACAGATACGCAGTATTTT	CASSPRNSGGTDTQYF
TRBJ2-1	-	TRBV6-1	-	TGTGCCAGCAGTGAAGTTAATAGCAATGAGCAGTTCTTC	CASSEVNSNEQFF
TRBJ2-7	TRBD1	TRBV28	once	TGTGCCAGCAGTTTATATAGGGACAGCGCTGACTACGAGCAGTACTTC	CASSLYRDSADYEQYF
TRBJ1-3	-	TRBV4-1	-	TGCGCCAGCAGCCGCAGGTTAGCGGACTCCTCTGGAAACACCATATATTTT	CASSRRLADSSGNTIYF
TRBJ1-2	-	TRBV30	-	TGTGCCTGGAGGGGAGGGGGGGGCGGTAGATATGGCTACACCTTC	CAWRGGGGGRYGYTF
TRBJ2-7	TRBD2	TRBV7-6	-	TGTGCCAGCAGCTTAGGTGGGAGGGCCCGGTTGGTGGGCCCCCTTTCCTACTACGAGCAGTACTTC	CASSLGGRARLVGPLSYYEQYF
TRBJ2-3	TRBD2	TRBV18	-	TGTGCCAGCTCACTTAATCAGCGGGGGGGGAGCACAGATACGCAGTATTTT	CASSLNQRGGSTDTQYF
TRBJ1-5	-	TRBV15	-	TGTGCCACCAGCGGTACAGGGTGGGAGACCCAGCATTTT	CATSGTGWETQHF
TRBJ2-3	TRBD2	TRBV5-1	-	TGCGCCAGCACCAGGACTAGCCAGTCGACAGATACGCAGTATTTT	CASTRTSQSTDTQYF
TRBJ2-7	-	TRBV27	-	TGTGCCAGCCTGGGACGGGAGTCCTACGAGCAGTACTTC	CASLGRESYEQYF
TRBJ1-2	-	TRBV28	-	TGTGCCAGCAGGAGTCAGGGTGGCTACACCTTC	CASRSQGGYTF
TRBJ2-7	TRBD2	TRBV4-2	-	TGTGCCAGCAGCCAAGATAGGTCCCCCTGGCAGGGAGGGTTCTACGAGCAGTACTTC	CASSQDRSPWQGGFYEQYF
TRBJ2-3	-	TRBV28	once	TGTGCCAGCAGTTTCGCCGGGAGCGAGTTGTTGGATACGCAGTATTTT	CASSFAGSELLDTQYF
TRBJ2-1	-	TRBV27	once	TGTGCCAGCAGGGCGACTAGTCTGTCCTACAATGAGCAGTTCTTC	CASRATSLSYNEQFF
TRBJ2-7	-	TRBV2	-	TGTGCCAGCAGTGTTGCGTCCGAGCAGTACTTC	CASSVASEQYF
TRBJ1-2	TRBD1	TRBV6-6	-	TGTGCCAGCAGTTACCCACCAGGACAGGGGGATGGCTACACCTTC	CASSYPPGQGDGYTF
TRBJ1-5	TRBD1	TRBV5-1	once	TGCGCCAGCAGCTTCGGGGGACAGGGAAATCAGCCCCAGCATTTT	CASSFGGQGNQPQHF
TRBJ2-5	-	TRBV5-4	-	TGTGCCAGCAGCTTTCTCGATCGGCAAGAGACCCAGTACTTC	CASSFLDRQETQYF
TRBJ1-1	-	TRBV11-3	-	TGTGCCAGCAGCTTAAGCGCTGAAGCTTTCTTT	CASSLSAEAFF
TRBJ1-5	-	TRBV5-1	few	TGCGCCAGCAGCTTAGACAATAGCAATCAGCCCCAGCATTTT	CASSLDNSNQPQHF
TRBJ1-2	-	TRBV11-2	-	TGTGCCAGCAGCTTAGGAGTTTCCGATTATGGCTACACCTTC	CASSLGVSDYGYTF
TRBJ2-5	TRBD2	TRBV19	once	TGTGCCAGTAGTATTAGCGGGGGGGCGAGTCAGACCCAGTACTTC	CASSISGGASQTQYF
TRBJ2-5	-	TRBV28	-	TGTGCCACCACCCGCCGGGCGGGACAAGAGACCCAGTACTTC	CATTRRAGQETQYF
TRBJ2-5	TRBD1	TRBV7-9	-	TGTGCCAGCAGCTTTACGGACAGGTCGAGAGAGACCCAGTACTTC	CASSFTDRSRETQYF
TRBJ2-1	-	TRBV4-1	-	TGCGCCAGCAGCCAAGACCAGAAGAACAATGAGCAGTTCTTC	CASSQDQKNNEQFF
TRBJ2-7	-	TRBV11-2	-	TGTGCCAGCAGCGTTCTACCGGGCGAGGGAAGGGAGCAGTACTTC	CASSVLPGEGREQYF
TRBJ2-7	-	TRBV6-5	-	TGTGCCAGCAGTTCCGGGATCGACGAGCAGTACTTC	CASSSGIDEQYF
TRBJ2-1	-	TRBV19	-	TGTGCCAGTACTCCGGGATACAATGAGCAGTTCTTC	CASTPGYNEQFF
TRBJ2-1	TRBD1	TRBV27	-	TGTGCCAGCAGGACTACCGGGACAGGGATCTACAATGAGCAGTTCTTC	CASRTTGTGIYNEQFF
TRBJ1-5	-	TRBV28	-	TGTGCCAGCAGTTCCCCGACTCTCCGGGACACTAATAGCAATCAGCCCCAGCATTTT	CASSSPTLRDTNSNQPQHF
TRBJ2-5	TRBD2	TRBV27	-	TGTGCCAGCAGTTTTACTAGCGGGGGAACCTACCAAGAGACCCAGTACTTC	CASSFTSGGTYQETQYF
TRBJ2-2	-	TRBV7-9	-	TGTGCCAGCAGCTTACAGGGATCTCCCGGGGAGCTGTTTTTT	CASSLQGSPGELFF
TRBJ2-3	-	TRBV21-1	-	TGTGCCAGCAGCACGCGCCCTAAAGCGGGAGTGGTTGCAGATACGCAGTATTTT	CASSTRPKAGVVADTQYF
TRBJ1-2	TRBD1	TRBV9	-	TGTGCCAGCAGCGCTTGGACAGGGGATGTTGGCTATGGCTACACCTTC	CASSAWTGDVGYGYTF
TRBJ2-7	-	TRBV29-1	-	TGCAGCGTCCAAGGGCTAGCGTGGGGCGAGCAGTACTTC	CSVQGLAWGEQYF
TRBJ2-7	TRBD1	TRBV5-1	-	TGCGCCAGCAGCTACGGGACAGACTCCTACGAGCAGTACTTC	CASSYGTDSYEQYF
TRBJ2-7	TRBD1	TRBV11-1	-	TGTGCCAGCAGCTCCCCTCAGGGGGAGCTCTACGAGCAGTACTTC	CASSSPQGELYEQYF
TRBJ2-7	TRBD2	TRBV7-9	-	TGTGCCAGCCTCCCCGGGACTAGCGGGAGCTACGAGCAGTACTTC	CASLPGTSGSYEQYF
TRBJ2-3	TRBD2	TRBV5-6	-	TGTGCCAGCAGCGACGATCCTAGCGGGCGATACACAGATACGCAGTATTTT	CASSDDPSGRYTDTQYF
TRBJ1-1	-	TRBV15	-	TGTGCCACCAGCAGTTACAGGGATGAATGGTTTAACACTGAAGCTTTCTTT	CATSSYRDEWFNTEAFF
TRBJ2-7	TRBD1	TRBV4-1	once	TGCGCCAGCAGCCTTACCGGGACAGGGGAATACGAGCAGTACTTC	CASSLTGTGEYEQYF
TRBJ2-7	TRBD2	TRBV5-1	-	TGCGCCAGCAGCCCTGGGACTAGCGGGGTCTACGAGCAGTACTTC	CASSPGTSGVYEQYF
TRBJ2-7	-	TRBV6-5	-	TGTGCCAGCAGTCTAGGACACTCGGGCTCTTACGAGCAGTACTTC	CASSLGHSGSYEQYF
TRBJ1-1	-	TRBV2	once	TGTGCCAGCAGTCAAAAGACCACGGGACTCCTGAAAACTGAAGCTTTCTTT	CASSQKTTGLLKTEAFF
TRBJ2-1	TRBD1	TRBV5-1	-	TGCGCCAGTACTGCAAGAACAGGGGTCAATGAGCAGTTCTTC	CASTARTGVNEQFF
TRBJ1-3	-	TRBV9	-	TGTGCCAGCAGCGTAGCGGTAGCAAACTCTGGAAACACCATATATTTT	CASSVAVANSGNTIYF
TRBJ2-7	-	TRBV28	-	TGTGCCAGCAGTTTTGAAGGACAAGGCTACGAGCAGTACTTC	CASSFEGQGYEQYF
TRBJ2-5	-	TRBV7-9	-	TGTGCCAGCAGATCGCGGGACAGTCAAGAGACCCAGTACTTC	CASRSRDSQETQYF
TRBJ1-2	-	TRBV6-1	-	TGTGCCAGCAGTGAAAGGGAGGGGAGGAGTGGCTACACCTTC	CASSEREGRSGYTF
TRBJ2-7	-	TRBV21-1	-	TGTGCCAGCAGCAAAATCTCGCAGGGGGAAGGAAGCTCCTACGAGCAGTACTTC	CASSKISQGEGSSYEQYF
TRBJ2-5	-	TRBV29-1	-	TGCAGCGTTGATGGTGGGGAGGAGGAGCAGTACTTC	CSVDGGEEEQYF
TRBJ2-4	TRBD2	TRBV5-1	-	TGCGCCAGCAGCCCGAGGTCTAGCGGGGAGATTTTAGCCAAAAACATTCAGTACTTC	CASSPRSSGEILAKNIQYF
TRBJ2-1	TRBD2	TRBV6-5	-	TGTGCCAGCACTCCCCGCCTCCAGCGGGGTTATGAGCAGTTCTTC	CASTPRLQRGYEQFF
TRBJ2-7	TRBD1	TRBV10-1	-	TGCGCCAGCTCCTCGGGACAGGGGGTCTATGAGCAGTACTTC	CASSSGQGVYEQYF
TRBJ2-2	-	TRBV7-8	-	TGTGCCAGCAGCTTAGCGGGGACTCAAACCGGGGAGCTGTTTTTT	CASSLAGTQTGELFF
TRBJ1-1	TRBD1	TRBV30	-	TGTGCCTGGATAGGGGGCGGGGTATCTGAAGCTTTCTTT	CAWIGGGVSEAFF
TRBJ2-7	TRBD2	TRBV18	-	TGTGCCAGCTCACGCCTAGCGGCAATCGAGCAGTACTTC	CASSRLAAIEQYF
TRBJ1-1	-	TRBV20-1	-	TGCAGTGCCTCCGGACTCTCTGAAGCTTTCTTT	CSASGLSEAFF